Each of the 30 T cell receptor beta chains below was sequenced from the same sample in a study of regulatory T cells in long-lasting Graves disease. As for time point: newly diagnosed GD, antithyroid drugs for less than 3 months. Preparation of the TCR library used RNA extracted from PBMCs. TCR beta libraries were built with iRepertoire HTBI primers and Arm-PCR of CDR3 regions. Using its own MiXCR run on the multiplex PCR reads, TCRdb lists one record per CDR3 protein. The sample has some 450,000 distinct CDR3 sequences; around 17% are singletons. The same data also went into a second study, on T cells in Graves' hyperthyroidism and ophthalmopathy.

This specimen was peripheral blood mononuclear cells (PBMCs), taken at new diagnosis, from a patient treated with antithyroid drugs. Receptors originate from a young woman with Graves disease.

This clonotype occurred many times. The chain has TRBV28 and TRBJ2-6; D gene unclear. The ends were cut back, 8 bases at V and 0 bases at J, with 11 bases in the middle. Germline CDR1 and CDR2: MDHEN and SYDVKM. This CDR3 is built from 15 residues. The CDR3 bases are TGTGCCAGCTTAGGAGACTCCTCTGGGGCCAACGTCCTGACTTTC. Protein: CASLGDSSGANVLTF.

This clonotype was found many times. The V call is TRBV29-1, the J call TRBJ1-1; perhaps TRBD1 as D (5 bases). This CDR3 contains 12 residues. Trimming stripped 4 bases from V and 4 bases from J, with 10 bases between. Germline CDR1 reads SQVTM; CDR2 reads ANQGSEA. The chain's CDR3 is CSVAIGTTEAFF. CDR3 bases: TGCAGCGTTGCGATAGGGACCACTGAAGCTTTCTTT.

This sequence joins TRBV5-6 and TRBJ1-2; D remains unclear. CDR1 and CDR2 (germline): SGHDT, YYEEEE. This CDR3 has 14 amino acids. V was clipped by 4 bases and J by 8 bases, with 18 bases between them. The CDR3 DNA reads TGTGCCAGCAGCGACTCAGTGTGGGGAAGGGGCTACACCTTC. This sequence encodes CASSDSVWGRGYTF.

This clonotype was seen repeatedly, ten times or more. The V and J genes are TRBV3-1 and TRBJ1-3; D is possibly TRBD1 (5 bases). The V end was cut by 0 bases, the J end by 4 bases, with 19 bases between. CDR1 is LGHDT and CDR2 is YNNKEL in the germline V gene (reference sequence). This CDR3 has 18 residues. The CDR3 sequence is CASSQDFVRGRRGNTIYF. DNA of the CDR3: TGTGCCAGCAGCCAAGATTTCGTTAGGGGACGGCGCGGAAACACCATATATTTT.

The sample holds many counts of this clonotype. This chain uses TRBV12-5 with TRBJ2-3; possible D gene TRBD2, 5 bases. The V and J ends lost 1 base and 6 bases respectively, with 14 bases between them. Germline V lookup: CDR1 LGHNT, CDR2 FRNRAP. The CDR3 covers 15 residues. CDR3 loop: CASGLAQTGGDTQYF. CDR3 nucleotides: TGTGCTAGTGGTTTGGCCCAGACTGGAGGCGATACGCAGTATTTT.

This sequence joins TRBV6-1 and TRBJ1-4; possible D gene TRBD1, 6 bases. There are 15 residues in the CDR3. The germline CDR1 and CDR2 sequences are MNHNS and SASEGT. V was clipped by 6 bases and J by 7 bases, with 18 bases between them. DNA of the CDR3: TGTGCCAGCAGCCCTGGTACAGGGCTTTCTGAAAAACTGTTTTTT. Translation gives CASSPGTGLSEKLFF.

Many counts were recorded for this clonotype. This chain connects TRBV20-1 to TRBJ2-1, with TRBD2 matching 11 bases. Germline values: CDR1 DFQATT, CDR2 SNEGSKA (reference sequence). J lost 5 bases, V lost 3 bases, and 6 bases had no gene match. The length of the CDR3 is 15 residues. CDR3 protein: CSARRIAGGDNEQFF. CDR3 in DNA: TGCAGTGCTAGGCGCATAGCGGGAGGGGACAATGAGCAGTTCTTC.

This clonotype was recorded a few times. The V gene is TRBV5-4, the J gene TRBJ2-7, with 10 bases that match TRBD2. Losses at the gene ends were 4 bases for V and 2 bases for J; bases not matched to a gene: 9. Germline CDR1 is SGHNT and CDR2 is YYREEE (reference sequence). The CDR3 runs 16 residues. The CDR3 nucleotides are TGTGCCAGCAGCGACAGCGTAGCGGGAGGACCCTACGAGCAGTACTTC. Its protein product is CASSDSVAGGPYEQYF.

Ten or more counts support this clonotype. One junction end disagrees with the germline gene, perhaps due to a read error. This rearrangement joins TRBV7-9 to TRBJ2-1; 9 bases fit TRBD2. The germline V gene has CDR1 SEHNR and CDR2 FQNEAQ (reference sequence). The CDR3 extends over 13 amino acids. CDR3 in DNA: TGTGCCAGCAGCTTAATCTCGGCGGGAGGGCCGAACTTC. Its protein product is CASSLISAGGPNF.

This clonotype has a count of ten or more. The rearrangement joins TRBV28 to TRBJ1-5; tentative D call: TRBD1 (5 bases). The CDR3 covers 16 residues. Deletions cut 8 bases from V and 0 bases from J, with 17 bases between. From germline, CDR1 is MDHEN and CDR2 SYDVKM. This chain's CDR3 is CASDPPDRYSNQPQHF. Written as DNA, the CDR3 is TGTGCCAGCGACCCCCCCGACAGATATAGCAATCAGCCCCAGCATTTT.

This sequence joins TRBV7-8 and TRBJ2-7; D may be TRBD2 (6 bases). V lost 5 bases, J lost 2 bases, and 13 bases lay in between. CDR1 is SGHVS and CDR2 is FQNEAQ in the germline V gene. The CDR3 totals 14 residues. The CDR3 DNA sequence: TGTGCCAGCAGCCCGACGGGGGACGCCTACGAGCAGTACTTC. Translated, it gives CASSPTGDAYEQYF.

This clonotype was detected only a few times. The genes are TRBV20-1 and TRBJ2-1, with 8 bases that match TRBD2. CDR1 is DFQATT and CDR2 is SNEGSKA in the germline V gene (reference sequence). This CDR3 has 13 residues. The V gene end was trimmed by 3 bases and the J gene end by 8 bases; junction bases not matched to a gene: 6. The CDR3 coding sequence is TGCAGTGCTAGCGGGAGGGCTGTAGATGAGCAGTTCTTC. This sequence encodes CSASGRAVDEQFF.

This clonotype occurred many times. The CDR3 loop is CASSQQGSHGAFF. CDR3 DNA: TGCGCCAGCAGCCAACAAGGGAGTCATGGAGCTTTCTTT. The chain couples TRBV4-1 to TRBJ1-1; D is unresolved. This CDR3 region has 13 residues. CDR1 is MGHRA, CDR2 YSYEKL, per germline. The V and J ends lost 2 bases and 10 bases respectively, with 14 bases between them.

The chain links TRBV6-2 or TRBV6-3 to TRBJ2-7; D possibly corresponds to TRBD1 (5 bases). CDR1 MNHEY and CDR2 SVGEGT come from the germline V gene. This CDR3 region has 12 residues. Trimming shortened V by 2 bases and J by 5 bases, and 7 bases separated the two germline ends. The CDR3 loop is CASSYPTDEQYF. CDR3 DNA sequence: TGTGCCAGCAGTTACCCGACAGACGAGCAGTACTTC.

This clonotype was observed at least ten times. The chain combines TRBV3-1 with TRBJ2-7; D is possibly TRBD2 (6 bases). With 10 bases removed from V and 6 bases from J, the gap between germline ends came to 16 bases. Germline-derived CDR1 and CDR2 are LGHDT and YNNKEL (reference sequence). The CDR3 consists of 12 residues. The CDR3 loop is CATRGGIGEQYF. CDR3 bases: TGTGCCACCCGGGGCGGGATAGGCGAGCAGTACTTC.

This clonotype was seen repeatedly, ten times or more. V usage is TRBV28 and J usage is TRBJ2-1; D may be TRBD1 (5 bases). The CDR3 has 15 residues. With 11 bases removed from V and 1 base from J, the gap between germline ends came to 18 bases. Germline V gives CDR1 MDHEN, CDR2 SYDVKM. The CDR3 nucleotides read TGTGCCCCCGGGCCCAGGGTGGTTTCCTACAATGAGCAGTTCTTC. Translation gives CAPGPRVVSYNEQFF.

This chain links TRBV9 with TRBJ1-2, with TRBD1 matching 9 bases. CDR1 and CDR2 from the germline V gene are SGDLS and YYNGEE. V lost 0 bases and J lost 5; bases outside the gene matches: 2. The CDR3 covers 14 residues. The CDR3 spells CASSVGTGVYGYTF. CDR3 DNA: TGTGCCAGCAGCGTAGGGACAGGGGTTTATGGCTACACCTTC.

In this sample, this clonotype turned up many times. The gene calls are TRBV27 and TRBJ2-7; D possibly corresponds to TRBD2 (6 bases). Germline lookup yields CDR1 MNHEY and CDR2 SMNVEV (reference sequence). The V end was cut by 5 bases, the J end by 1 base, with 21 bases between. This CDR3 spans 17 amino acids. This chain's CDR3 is CASSTLGDFSDSYEQYF. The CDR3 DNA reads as TGTGCCAGCAGTACCCTGGGGGACTTCTCAGATTCCTACGAGCAGTACTTC.

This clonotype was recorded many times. This CDR3 is CASSYGGGSSDTQYF. The DNA of the CDR3 is TGTGCCAGCAGCTACGGGGGCGGGAGCTCCGATACGCAGTATTTT. The J gene is TRBJ2-3, the V gene TRBV3-1; D perhaps matches TRBD2 (7 bases). The CDR3 length is 15 residues. Trimming left V 5 bases short and J 6 bases short, with 18 bases between. Germline assignment: CDR1 LGHDT and CDR2 YNNKEL (reference sequence).

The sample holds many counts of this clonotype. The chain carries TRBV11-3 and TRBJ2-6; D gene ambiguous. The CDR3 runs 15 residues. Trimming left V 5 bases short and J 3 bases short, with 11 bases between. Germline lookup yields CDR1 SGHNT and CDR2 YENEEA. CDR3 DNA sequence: TGTGCCAGCAGCCCTGCAAACGTTGGGGCCAACGTCCTGACTTTC. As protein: CASSPANVGANVLTF.

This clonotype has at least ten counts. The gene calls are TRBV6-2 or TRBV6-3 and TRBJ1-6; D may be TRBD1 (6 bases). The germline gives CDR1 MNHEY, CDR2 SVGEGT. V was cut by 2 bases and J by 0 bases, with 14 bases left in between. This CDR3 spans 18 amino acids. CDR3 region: CASSYSVGGYSYNSPLHF. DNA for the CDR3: TGTGCCAGCAGTTACAGCGTCGGGGGCTACTCCTATAATTCACCCCTCCACTTT.

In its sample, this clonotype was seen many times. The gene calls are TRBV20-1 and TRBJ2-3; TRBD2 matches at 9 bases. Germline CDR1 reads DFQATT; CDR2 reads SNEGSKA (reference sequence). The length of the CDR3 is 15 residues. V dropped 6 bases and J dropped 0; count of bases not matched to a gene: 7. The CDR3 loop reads CSAIPGLASTDTQYF. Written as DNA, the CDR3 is TGCAGTGCCATACCGGGACTAGCTAGCACAGATACGCAGTATTTT.

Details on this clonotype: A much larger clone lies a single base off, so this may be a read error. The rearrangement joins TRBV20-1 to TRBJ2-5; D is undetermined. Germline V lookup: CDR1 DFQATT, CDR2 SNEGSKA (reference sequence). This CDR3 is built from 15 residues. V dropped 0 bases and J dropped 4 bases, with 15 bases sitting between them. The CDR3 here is CSARDRAADRETQYF. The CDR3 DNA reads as TGCAGTGCTAGAGATCGGGCGGCTGATCGAGAGACCCAGTACTTC.

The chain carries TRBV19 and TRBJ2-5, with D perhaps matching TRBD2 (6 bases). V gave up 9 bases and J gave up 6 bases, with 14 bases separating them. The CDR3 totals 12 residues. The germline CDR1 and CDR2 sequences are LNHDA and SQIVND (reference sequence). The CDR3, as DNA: TGTGCCAGCTCAAATAGCGGCAAGACCCAGTACTTC. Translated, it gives CASSNSGKTQYF.

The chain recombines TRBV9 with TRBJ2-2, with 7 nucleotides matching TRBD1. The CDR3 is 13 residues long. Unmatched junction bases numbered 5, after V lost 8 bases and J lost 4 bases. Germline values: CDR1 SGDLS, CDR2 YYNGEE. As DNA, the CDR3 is TGTGCCAGTCGGCCAGGGGGCACCGGGGAGCTGTTTTTT. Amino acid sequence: CASRPGGTGELFF. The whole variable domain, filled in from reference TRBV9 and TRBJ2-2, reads DSGVTQTPKHLITATGQRVTLRCSPRSGDLSVYWYQQSLDQGLQFLIQYYNGEERAKGNILERFSAQQFPDLHSELNLSSLELGDSALYFCASRPGGTGELFFGEGSRLTVL.

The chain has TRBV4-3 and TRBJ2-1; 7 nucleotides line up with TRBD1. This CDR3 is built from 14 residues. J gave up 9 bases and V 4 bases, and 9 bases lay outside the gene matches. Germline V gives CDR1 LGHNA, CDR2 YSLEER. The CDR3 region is CASSPPNRGSEQFF. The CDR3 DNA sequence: TGCGCCAGCAGCCCTCCCAACAGGGGCAGTGAGCAGTTCTTC.

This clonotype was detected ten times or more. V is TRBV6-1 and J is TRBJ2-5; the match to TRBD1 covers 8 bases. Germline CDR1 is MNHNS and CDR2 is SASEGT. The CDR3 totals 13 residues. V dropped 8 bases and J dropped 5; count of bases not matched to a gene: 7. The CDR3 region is CASDPGGWETQYF. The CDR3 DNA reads TGTGCCAGCGATCCAGGGGGCTGGGAGACCCAGTACTTC.

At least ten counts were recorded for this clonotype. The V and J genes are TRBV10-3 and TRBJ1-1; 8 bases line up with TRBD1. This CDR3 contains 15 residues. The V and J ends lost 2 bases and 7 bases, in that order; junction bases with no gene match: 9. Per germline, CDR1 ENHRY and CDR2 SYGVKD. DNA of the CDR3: TGTGCCATCAGTGAGCCGGGGACAGGCGCTTTTGAAGCTTTCTTT. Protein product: CAISEPGTGAFEAFF.

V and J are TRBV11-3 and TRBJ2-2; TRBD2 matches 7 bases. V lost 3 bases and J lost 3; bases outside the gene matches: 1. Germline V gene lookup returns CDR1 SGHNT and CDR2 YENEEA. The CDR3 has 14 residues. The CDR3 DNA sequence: TGTGCCAGCAGCTTTAGCGGGTACACCGGGGAGCTGTTTTTT. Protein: CASSFSGYTGELFF.

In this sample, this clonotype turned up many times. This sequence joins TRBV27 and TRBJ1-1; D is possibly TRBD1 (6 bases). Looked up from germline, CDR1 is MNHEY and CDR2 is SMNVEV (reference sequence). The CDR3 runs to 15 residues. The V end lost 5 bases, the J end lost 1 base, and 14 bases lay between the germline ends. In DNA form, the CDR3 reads TGTGCCAGCAGTGCACCCCGGGACAAGAACACTGAAGCTTTCTTT. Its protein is CASSAPRDKNTEAFF.